This T cell receptor (beta chain) was captured by sequencing in a study of early T cells in non-severe SARS-CoV-2 infection (TCRdb year 2021). For the study in its entirety: Because TCR sequencing was done on bulk RNA from unsorted whole blood, the alpha and beta chains could not be paired.

The method behind the library was 5' RACE. TCRdb records NextSeq 500 as the sequencer. To correct for sequencing error and PCR bias, the TCR library protocol tagged individual cDNA molecules with unique molecular identifiers. Both TCR alpha and beta chains were sequenced, and tight co-correlation was observed between alpha and beta sequence abundances in each sample. On the authors' methods: Decombinator V4 was used to annotate TCR sequences for V gene, J gene and CDR3. Expanded TCRs were defined as changing significantly between any two time points under a Poisson model with p below 0.0001. TCR abundances were normalised to the total number of TCRs sequenced per sample and were expressed as counts per million. A search of VDJdb, accessed on 1 November 2021, was run for TCRs annotated to CMV, EBV and SARS-CoV-2, with TCRs annotated for multiple antigens excluded. Through fastp at Q25 and MiXCR, TCRdb rebuilt clones from the public reads, retaining in-frame beta chains. All rows with the same CDR3 protein become a single entry with the most common DNA and genes. TCRdb assigned the V and J calls; the authors' analysis was not used. The sample includes fewer than 75,000 distinct CDR3 sequences, with less than 20% observed a single time. The ten largest clones take up almost 9% of the sample.

The study was a case-control design nested within a healthcare worker cohort in London, UK, with weekly nasopharyngeal swab PCR tests and blood sampling. Between 23 and 31 March 2020, the week of the UK lockdown, healthcare workers were enrolled and then followed up weekly for as long as 16 weeks. The study at large found these results: VDJdb matching was skewed toward anti-spike CD8 responses and likely underestimated virus-specific expansions by missing private and CD4 specificities.

This clonotype has more than one count but fewer than ten. Its antigen is not yet known. No base qualities exist here, and no much larger clone lies one base off it. This TCR was recovered from an adult who was a healthcare worker with PCR-confirmed SARS-CoV-2 infection or an uninfected control (not recorded which). Specimen: whole blood, collected at baseline.

The nucleotide sequence reads as follows: TGTGCCAGCAGCTTTTTTAGCGGGAGCGTCAATGAGCAGTTCTTC. It specifies CASSFFSGSVNEQFF. The chain links TRBV7-6 with TRBJ2-1; a stretch of 9 junction bases matches TRBD2. Per the germline V gene, SGHVS is the CDR1 and FNYEAQ is the CDR2. The CDR3 starts with the cysteine, ends with the phenylalanine, and has 15 residues. The kept DNA is CDR3 alone, 45 bases in frame from the first base. Unmatched junction bases come to 6, with V trimmed by 3 bases and J by 6 bases.